This T cell receptor (beta chain) was identified in a study of early stage breast cancer tumors. V was clipped by 4 bases and J by 3 bases; unmatched bases: 8. The CDR3 consists of 16 residues. CDR1 and CDR2 from the germline V gene are LNHDA and SQIVND (reference sequence). Libraries were prepared by immunoSEQ multiplex PCR; TCRdb keeps only in-frame clonotypes and omits some of them. Counted here are about 50,000 clones, roughly four fifths occurring once; the ten biggest clones make up about 1.4%. What was sequenced was blood. V and J are TRBV19 and TRBJ1-4; 7 bases align to TRBD1. This TCR was recovered from a person in their fifties with breast cancer. The CDR3 is CASSKRWTGSNEKLFF. CDR3 nucleotide sequence: TGTGCCAGTAGTAAACGCTGGACAGGCTCTAATGAAAAACTGTTTTTT.